Presented here are 14 T cell receptor beta chains from one specimen sequenced in a study of blood T cell repertoires in COVID-19. Only in-frame clones appear in the TCRdb table, and some are missing; sequencing was by immunoSEQ multiplex PCR. The sample consists of over 45,000 clones, about 76% of them appearing once. Sequencing input: peripheral blood. These receptors originate from a man in his fifties or sixties with active or convalescent COVID-19.

This clone was detected a few times. The rearrangement links TRBV11-3 to TRBJ2-1, with 11 bases identical to TRBD2. J lost 8 bases, V lost 2 bases, and 11 bases had no gene match. Germline values: CDR1 SGHNT, CDR2 YENEEA. This CDR3 comprises 17 residues. CDR3 residues: CASSLPKTSGVQDEQFF. CDR3 bases: TGTGCCAGCAGCTTACCGAAGACTAGCGGGGTGCAGGATGAGCAGTTCTTC.

V usage is TRBV19 and J usage is TRBJ1-2, with TRBD1 identical over 7 bases. V lost 8 bases and J lost 8; bases outside the gene matches: 17. This CDR3 region has 15 residues. The germline gives CDR1 LNHDA, CDR2 SQIVND (reference sequence). The CDR3 bases are TGTGCCAGTTACGAGGGGGCAGGTGGAATGGGAGGCTACACCTTC. Protein sequence: CASYEGAGGMGGYTF.

The V call is TRBV3-1 (or the pseudogene TRBV3-2), the J call TRBJ1-4; no definite D call. This CDR3 is built from 13 residues. Trimming pared 3 bases from V and 0 bases from J, leaving 2 bases between. CDR1 and CDR2 (germline): LGHDT, YNNKEL (reference sequence). The chain's CDR3 is CASSHTTNEKLFF. The CDR3 DNA is TGTGCCAGCAGCCATACAACTAATGAAAAACTGTTTTTT.

In nucleotides, the CDR3 is TGTGCCAGCAGTGTCGGCGGGAGAATCAGTGATACGCAGTATTTT. It encodes CASSVGGRISDTQYF. The rearrangement joins TRBV2 to TRBJ2-3, with 7 nucleotides matching TRBD2. J was trimmed by 6 bases and V by 4 bases; bases with no gene match: 10. Looked up from germline, CDR1 is SNHLY and CDR2 is FYNNEI. The CDR3 has 15 residues.

The chain carries TRBV27 and TRBJ2-3; D perhaps matches TRBD2 (7 bases). Deletions cut 6 bases from V and 2 bases from J, with 18 bases between. The CDR3 sequence is 16 residues long. Germline CDR1 and CDR2: MNHEY and SMNVEV (reference sequence). The DNA of the CDR3 is TGTGCCAGCAGCCCGGATGACGGGGGGCCCACAGATACGCAGTATTTT. It yields the protein CASSPDDGGPTDTQYF.

The chain joins TRBV18 to TRBJ1-1; 10 bases are shared with TRBD1. The germline gives CDR1 KGHSH, CDR2 LQKENI. With V trimmed by 3 bases and J by 5 bases, 6 bases remained unmatched. This CDR3 has 15 residues. The CDR3 is CASSPLDRGITEAFF. The CDR3 DNA reads as TGTGCCAGCTCACCGTTGGACAGGGGGATTACTGAAGCTTTCTTT.

This clone was seen only a few times. The chain has TRBV2 and TRBJ1-5; TRBD1 agrees at 8 bases. V shed 5 bases and J 3 bases; nucleotides not matched to a gene: 6. This CDR3 is 15 amino acids long. CDR1 is SNHLY, CDR2 FYNNEI, per germline. In DNA form, the CDR3 reads TGTGCCAGCAGTCGGACAGGGATCTCCAATCAGCCCCAGCATTTT. This gives the protein CASSRTGISNQPQHF.

The rearrangement uses TRBV6-5 and TRBJ1-3; weak D call: TRBD1 (5 bases). There are 16 residues in the CDR3. V was trimmed by 2 bases and J by 4 bases, leaving 15 bases between them. Germline lookup yields CDR1 MNHEY and CDR2 SVGAGI. As DNA, the CDR3 is TGTGCCAGCAGTTACGCGCAGGGTACGGGCGGAAACACCATATATTTT. It encodes CASSYAQGTGGNTIYF.

The chain carries TRBV11-2 and TRBJ2-1; possible D gene TRBD2, 7 bases. Germline CDR1 and CDR2: SGHAT and FQNNGV. Trimming took off 2 bases at V and 7 bases at J, with 15 bases between the two ends. The CDR3 totals 15 residues. The CDR3 coding sequence is TGTGCCAGCAGCTTACTTCCGGGGGGCTGGAATGAGCAGTTCTTC. Protein: CASSLLPGGWNEQFF.

This chain connects TRBV5-4 to TRBJ2-3; D unresolved. The germline CDR1 and CDR2 sequences are SGHNT and YYREEE (reference sequence). Trimming stripped 3 bases from V and 5 bases from J, with 13 bases between. CDR3 length: 14 residues. CDR3 amino acids: CASSSANVQDTQYF. The DNA for the CDR3 is TGTGCCAGCAGCTCTGCTAATGTGCAAGATACGCAGTATTTT.

The J gene is TRBJ2-7, the V gene TRBV5-1, with TRBD2 identical over 8 bases. The CDR3 has 14 residues. V lost 2 bases and J lost 2; bases outside the gene matches: 3. The germline V gene encodes CDR1 SGHRS and CDR2 YFSETQ. The CDR3 loop reads CASSLIAGPYEQYF. Here the CDR3 DNA reads TGCGCCAGCAGCTTAATAGCGGGACCCTACGAGCAGTACTTC.

The rearrangement uses TRBV9 and TRBJ2-7; 8 bases are shared with TRBD1. Trimming at V came to 4 bases and at J to 2 bases, leaving 5 bases not matched to a gene. The CDR3 length is 14 residues. The germline V gene has CDR1 SGDLS and CDR2 YYNGEE. The CDR3 spells CASSKTGVAYEQYF. CDR3 bases: TGTGCCAGCAGCAAGACAGGGGTAGCCTACGAGCAGTACTTC.

This chain uses TRBV4-2 with TRBJ2-1; maybe TRBD2 (5 bases). Germline V gene sequence: CDR1 LGHNA, CDR2 YNFKEQ. V was clipped by 0 bases and J by 6 bases, with 12 bases between them. The CDR3 has 15 amino acids. The CDR3 DNA follows: TGTGCCAGCAGCCAAGATCAACGAGGGAGCAATGAGCAGTTCTTC. Translation: CASSQDQRGSNEQFF.

The J gene is TRBJ1-2, the V gene TRBV4-1; a possible D gene is TRBD1 (5 bases). CDR1 and CDR2 from the germline V gene are MGHRA and YSYEKL. This CDR3 contains 16 residues. Trimming removed 0 bases from V and 8 bases from J, with 19 bases in between. The chain's CDR3 is CASSQDWSVGNRGYTF. DNA for the CDR3: TGCGCCAGCAGCCAAGATTGGTCGGTGGGAAACAGGGGCTACACCTTC.